Shown below are 10 T cell receptor beta chains from a single sample sequenced in a study of blood T cell repertoires in COVID-19. Generated by immunoSEQ multiplex PCR, the TCRdb table keeps only in-frame clones and is missing some. The data contain 65,000 to 85,000 clones, approximately 89% of them singletons. The sequencing sample was made of peripheral blood. These receptors all stem from a human donor in a cohort sampled during active COVID-19.

The genes are TRBV19 and TRBJ2-1; 9 bases are shared with TRBD2. Germline CDR1 reads LNHDA; CDR2 reads SQIVND (reference sequence). CDR3 length: 16 amino acids. Unmatched junction bases numbered 5, after V lost 1 base and J lost 4 bases. For the CDR3, the DNA is TGTGCCAGTAGTATAGGGGCTAGCGGGGCGTACAATGAGCAGTTCTTC. Protein product: CASSIGASGAYNEQFF.

The table lists this clone with a count of one. J is TRBJ1-6 and V is TRBV6-6, with 7 positions matching TRBD1. Per germline, CDR1 MNHNY and CDR2 SVGAGI (reference sequence). After removal of 4 bases from V and 6 bases from J, the junction contained 6 bases not matched to a gene. CDR3 length: 15 amino acids. CDR3 nucleotide sequence: TGTGCCAGCAGTTTCCGGGACAGTACTAATTCACCCCTCCACTTT. This codes for CASSFRDSTNSPLHF.

This chain links TRBV14 with TRBJ1-2; D remains ambiguous. Germline V gene lookup returns CDR1 SGHDN and CDR2 FVKESK. The CDR3 covers 12 residues. Trimming removed 0 bases at V and 5 bases at J, with 4 bases between. CDR3 sequence (DNA): TGTGCCAGCAGCCAAGATCAATATGGCTACACCTTC. Its translation: CASSQDQYGYTF.

The chain has TRBV3-1 (or the pseudogene TRBV3-2) and TRBJ1-1; 8 positions match TRBD1. The germline V gene encodes CDR1 LGHDT and CDR2 YNNKEL (reference sequence). This CDR3 has 17 amino acids. Losses at the gene ends were 5 bases for V and 0 bases for J; bases not matched to a gene: 11. This CDR3 reads CASSYSGTGALNTEAFF. CDR3 coding DNA: TGTGCCAGCAGCTATTCCGGGACAGGAGCCTTGAACACTGAAGCTTTCTTT.

The table lists this clone with a count of one. The J gene is TRBJ2-5, the V gene TRBV3-1 (or the pseudogene TRBV3-2); the D gene is possibly TRBD2 (6 bases). CDR3 length: 14 amino acids. Germline lookup yields CDR1 LGHDT and CDR2 YNNKEL (reference sequence). Trimming left V 3 bases short and J 2 bases short, with 10 bases between. CDR3 DNA sequence: TGTGCCAGCAGCCACCGGGGGAGTCAAGAGACCCAGTACTTC. Protein sequence: CASSHRGSQETQYF.

The sample holds a few counts of this clone. The chain links TRBV27 to TRBJ2-7, with a weak D call TRBD2 (5 bases). Germline V gives CDR1 MNHEY, CDR2 SMNVEV (reference sequence). This CDR3 contains 14 residues. The V end lost 5 bases, the J end lost 0 bases, and 11 bases lay between the germline ends. CDR3 sequence reads: CASSPRLFSYEQYF. Here the CDR3 DNA reads TGTGCCAGCAGTCCCCGACTATTCTCCTACGAGCAGTACTTC.

This rearrangement joins TRBV28 to TRBJ2-7, with D possibly TRBD2 on 6 matching bases. Germline loops: CDR1 MDHEN, CDR2 SYDVKM. The V and J ends lost 5 bases and 5 bases respectively, with 16 bases between them. There are 14 residues in the CDR3. CDR3 DNA sequence: TGTGCCAGCAGTCCCGAGCTAGCGCACCACGAGCAGTACTTC. Amino acid sequence: CASSPELAHHEQYF.

The rearrangement joins TRBV4-1 to TRBJ1-2, with D possibly matching TRBD1 (6 bases). Germline V gene lookup returns CDR1 MGHRA and CDR2 YSYEKL. The V and J ends lost 0 bases and 5 bases respectively, with 7 bases between them. The CDR3 sequence is 13 residues long. CDR3 in amino acids: CASSQEGGYGYTF. CDR3 in DNA: TGCGCCAGCAGCCAAGAAGGGGGATATGGCTACACCTTC.

This chain joins TRBV19 and TRBJ1-1, with D possibly being TRBD1 (5 bases). The V end was cut by 8 bases, the J end by 4 bases, with 14 bases between. This CDR3 contains 13 residues. Germline V gene data show CDR1 as LNHDA and CDR2 as SQIVND (reference sequence). This CDR3 is CASRTGGSTEAFF. DNA for the CDR3: TGTGCCAGTCGCACGGGGGGGTCCACTGAAGCTTTCTTT.

There are a few counts of this clone. The V and J genes are TRBV14 and TRBJ2-2, with a weak D call TRBD2 (5 bases). Trimming shortened V by 2 bases and J by 6 bases, and 22 bases separated the two germline ends. CDR1 and CDR2 from the germline V gene are SGHDN and FVKESK. The CDR3 sequence is 18 residues long. The CDR3 DNA follows: TGTGCCAGCAGCCAACGTCGAACTAGTTCAACCGGCGCCGGGGAGCTGTTTTTT. Translating it yields CASSQRRTSSTGAGELFF.